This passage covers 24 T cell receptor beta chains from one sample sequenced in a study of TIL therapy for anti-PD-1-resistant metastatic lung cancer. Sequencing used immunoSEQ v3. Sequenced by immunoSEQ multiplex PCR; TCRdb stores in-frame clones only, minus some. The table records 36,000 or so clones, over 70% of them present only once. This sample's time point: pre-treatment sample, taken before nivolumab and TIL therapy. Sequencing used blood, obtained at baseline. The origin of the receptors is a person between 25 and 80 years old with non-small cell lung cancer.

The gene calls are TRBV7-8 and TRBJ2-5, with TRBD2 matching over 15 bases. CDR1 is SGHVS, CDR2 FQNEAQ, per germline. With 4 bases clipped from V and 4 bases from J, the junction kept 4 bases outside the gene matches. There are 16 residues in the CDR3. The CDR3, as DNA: TGTGCCAGCAGCTCCGGGACTAGCGGGGGGATAGAGACCCAGTACTTC. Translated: CASSSGTSGGIETQYF.

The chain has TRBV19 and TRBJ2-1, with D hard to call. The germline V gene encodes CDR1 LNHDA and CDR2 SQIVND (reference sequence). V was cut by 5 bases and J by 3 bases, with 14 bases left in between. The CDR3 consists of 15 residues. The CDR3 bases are TGTGCCAGTAGTGTTCTGGACGGTTTCTACAATGAGCAGTTCTTC. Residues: CASSVLDGFYNEQFF.

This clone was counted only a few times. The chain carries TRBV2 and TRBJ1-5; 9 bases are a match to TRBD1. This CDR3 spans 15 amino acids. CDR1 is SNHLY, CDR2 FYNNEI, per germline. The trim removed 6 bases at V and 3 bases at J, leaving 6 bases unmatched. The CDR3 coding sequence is TGTGCCAGCAGGGGGACAGGGTTCTTCAATCAGCCCCAGCATTTT. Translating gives CASRGTGFFNQPQHF.

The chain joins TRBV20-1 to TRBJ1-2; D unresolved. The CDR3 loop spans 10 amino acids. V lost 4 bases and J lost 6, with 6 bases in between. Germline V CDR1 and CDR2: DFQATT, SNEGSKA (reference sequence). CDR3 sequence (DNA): TGCAGTGCTACGACGAATGGCTACACCTTC. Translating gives CSATTNGYTF.

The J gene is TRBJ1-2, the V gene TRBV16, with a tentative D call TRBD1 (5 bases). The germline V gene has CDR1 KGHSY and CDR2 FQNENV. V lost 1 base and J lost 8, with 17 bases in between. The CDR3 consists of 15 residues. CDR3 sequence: CASSQFSPPGLGYTF. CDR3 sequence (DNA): TGTGCCAGCAGCCAATTTTCTCCTCCAGGGTTGGGCTACACCTTC.

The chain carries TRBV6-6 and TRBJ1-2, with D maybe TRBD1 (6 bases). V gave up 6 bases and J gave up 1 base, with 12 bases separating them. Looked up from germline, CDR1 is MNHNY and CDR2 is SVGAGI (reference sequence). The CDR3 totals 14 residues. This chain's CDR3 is CASRTGDGNYGYTF. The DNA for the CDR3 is TGTGCCAGCAGGACAGGTGATGGTAACTATGGCTACACCTTC.

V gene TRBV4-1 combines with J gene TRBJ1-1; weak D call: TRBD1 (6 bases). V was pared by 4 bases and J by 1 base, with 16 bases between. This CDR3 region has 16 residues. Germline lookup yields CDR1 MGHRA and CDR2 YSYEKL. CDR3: CASSPGWGAGNTEAFF. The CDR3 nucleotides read TGCGCCAGCAGCCCTGGATGGGGGGCGGGGAACACTGAAGCTTTCTTT.

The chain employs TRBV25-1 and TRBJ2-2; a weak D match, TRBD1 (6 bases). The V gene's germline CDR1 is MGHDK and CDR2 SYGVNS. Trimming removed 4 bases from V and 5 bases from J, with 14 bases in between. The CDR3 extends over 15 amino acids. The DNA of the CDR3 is TGTGCCAGCAGTGCGCCCAAGGGGGAGACCGGGGAGCTGTTTTTT. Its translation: CASSAPKGETGELFF.

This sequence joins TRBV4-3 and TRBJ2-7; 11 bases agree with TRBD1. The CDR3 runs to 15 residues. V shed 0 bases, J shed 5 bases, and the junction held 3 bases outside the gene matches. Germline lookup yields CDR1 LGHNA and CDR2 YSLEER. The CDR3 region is CASSQEWTGGDEQYF. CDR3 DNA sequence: TGCGCCAGCAGCCAAGAGTGGACAGGGGGCGACGAGCAGTACTTC.

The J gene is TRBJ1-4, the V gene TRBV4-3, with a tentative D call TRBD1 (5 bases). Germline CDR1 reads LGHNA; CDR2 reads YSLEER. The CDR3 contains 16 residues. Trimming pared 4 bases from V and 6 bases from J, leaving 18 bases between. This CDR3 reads CASSRGSGTDYEKLFF. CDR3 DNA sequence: TGCGCCAGCAGCCGGGGTTCGGGGACGGATTATGAAAAACTGTTTTTT.

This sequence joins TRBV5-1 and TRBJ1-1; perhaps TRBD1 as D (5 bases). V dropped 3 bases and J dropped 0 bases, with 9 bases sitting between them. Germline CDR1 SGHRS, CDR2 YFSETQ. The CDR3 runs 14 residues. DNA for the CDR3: TGCGCCAGCAGCTCCGGGACGATGAACACTGAAGCTTTCTTT. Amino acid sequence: CASSSGTMNTEAFF.

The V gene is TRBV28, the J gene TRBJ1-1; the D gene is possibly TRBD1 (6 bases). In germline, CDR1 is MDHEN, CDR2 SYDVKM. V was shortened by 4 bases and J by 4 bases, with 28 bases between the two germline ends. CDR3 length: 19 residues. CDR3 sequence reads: CASSSQLTGTPLGGTEAFF. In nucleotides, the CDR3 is TGTGCCAGCAGTTCCCAACTTACCGGGACACCTCTCGGAGGCACTGAAGCTTTCTTT.

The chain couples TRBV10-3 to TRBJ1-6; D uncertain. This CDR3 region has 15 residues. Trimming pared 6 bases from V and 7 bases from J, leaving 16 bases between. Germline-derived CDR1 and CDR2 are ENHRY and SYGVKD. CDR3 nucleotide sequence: TGTGCCATCAGGCCGGGCGGCTTCCAAAATTCACCCCTCCACTTT. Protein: CAIRPGGFQNSPLHF.

CDR3 in amino acids: CASSTQDRGRGEQYF. The CDR3 coding sequence is TGTGCCAGCAGTACCCAAGACAGGGGGCGCGGGGAGCAGTACTTC. The V gene is TRBV6-5, the J gene TRBJ2-7, with TRBD1 matching over 10 bases. With V trimmed by 5 bases and J by 7 bases, 11 bases remained unmatched. Per germline, CDR1 MNHEY and CDR2 SVGAGI. This CDR3 has 15 residues.

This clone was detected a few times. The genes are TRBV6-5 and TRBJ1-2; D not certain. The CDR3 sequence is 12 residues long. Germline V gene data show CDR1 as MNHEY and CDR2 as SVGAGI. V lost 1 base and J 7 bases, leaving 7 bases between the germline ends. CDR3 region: CASSYLGSGYTF. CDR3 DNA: TGTGCCAGCAGTTACTTGGGTTCTGGCTACACCTTC.

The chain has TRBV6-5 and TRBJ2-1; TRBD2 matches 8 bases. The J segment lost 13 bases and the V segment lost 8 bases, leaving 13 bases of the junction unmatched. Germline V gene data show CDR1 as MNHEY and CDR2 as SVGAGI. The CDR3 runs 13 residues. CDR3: CASQRESMGGQFF. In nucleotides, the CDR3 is TGTGCCAGCCAGCGGGAGTCAATGGGGGGTCAGTTCTTC.

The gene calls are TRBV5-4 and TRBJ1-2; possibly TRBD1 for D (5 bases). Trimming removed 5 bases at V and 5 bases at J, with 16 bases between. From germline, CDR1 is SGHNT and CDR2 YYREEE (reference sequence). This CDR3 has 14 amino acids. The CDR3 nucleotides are TGTGCCAGCAGTCCGGGGGGACGGCGATATGGCTACACCTTC. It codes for CASSPGGRRYGYTF.

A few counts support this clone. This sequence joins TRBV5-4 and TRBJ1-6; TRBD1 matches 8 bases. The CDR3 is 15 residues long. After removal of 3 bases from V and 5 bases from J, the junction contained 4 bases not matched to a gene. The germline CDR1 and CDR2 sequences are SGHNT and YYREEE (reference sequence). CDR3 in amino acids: CASSSGGQDNSPLHF. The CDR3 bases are TGTGCCAGCAGCTCGGGGGGACAGGATAATTCACCCCTCCACTTT.

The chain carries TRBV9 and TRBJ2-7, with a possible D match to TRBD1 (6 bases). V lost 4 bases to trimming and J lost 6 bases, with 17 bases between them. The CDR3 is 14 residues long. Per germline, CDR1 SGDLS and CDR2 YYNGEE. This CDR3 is CASSPGEGVSEQYF. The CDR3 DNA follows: TGTGCCAGCAGCCCAGGGGAAGGGGTTAGCGAGCAGTACTTC.

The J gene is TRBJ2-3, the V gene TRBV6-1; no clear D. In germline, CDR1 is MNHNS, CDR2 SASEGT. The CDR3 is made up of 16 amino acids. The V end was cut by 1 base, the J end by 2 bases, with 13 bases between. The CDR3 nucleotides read TGTGCCAGCAGTGAAGACGAGCTACTTTACACAGATACGCAGTATTTT. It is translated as CASSEDELLYTDTQYF.

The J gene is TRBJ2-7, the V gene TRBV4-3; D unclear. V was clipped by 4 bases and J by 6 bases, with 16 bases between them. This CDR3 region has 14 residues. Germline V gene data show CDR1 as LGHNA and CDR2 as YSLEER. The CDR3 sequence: CASSLDLGRAEQYF. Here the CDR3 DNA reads TGCGCCAGCAGCCTGGACCTTGGAAGGGCCGAGCAGTACTTC.

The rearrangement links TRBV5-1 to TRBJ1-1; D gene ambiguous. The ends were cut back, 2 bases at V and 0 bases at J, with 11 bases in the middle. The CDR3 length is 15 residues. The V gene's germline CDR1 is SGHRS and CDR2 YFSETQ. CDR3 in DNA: TGCGCCAGCAGCTTAGGTTGGAGCATGAACACTGAAGCTTTCTTT. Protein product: CASSLGWSMNTEAFF. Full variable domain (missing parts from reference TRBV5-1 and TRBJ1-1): KAGVTQTPRYLIKTRGQQVTLSCSPISGHRSVSWYQQTPGQGLQFLFEYFSETQRNKGNFPGRFSGRQFSNSRSEMNVSTLELGDSALYLCASSLGWSMNTEAFFGQGTRLTVV.

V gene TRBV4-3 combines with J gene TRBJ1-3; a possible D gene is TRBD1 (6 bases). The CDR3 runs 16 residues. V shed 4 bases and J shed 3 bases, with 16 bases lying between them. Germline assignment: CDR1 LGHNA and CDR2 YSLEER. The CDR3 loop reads CASSRYRDSRGNTIYF. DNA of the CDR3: TGCGCCAGCAGCCGATACAGGGACTCGCGTGGAAACACCATATATTTT.

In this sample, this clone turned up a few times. The CDR3 spells CASSYRGDGYTF. The CDR3 DNA reads as TGTGCCAGCAGTTACAGGGGGGATGGCTACACCTTC. The chain joins TRBV6-7 to TRBJ1-2, with TRBD1 as a possible D gene (6 bases). TRBV6-7 is labeled an ORF, and its function is uncertain. This CDR3 is built from 12 residues. V dropped 2 bases and J dropped 6 bases, with 7 bases sitting between them.